This note documents a single T cell receptor beta chain sequence. Its matching antigen is unknown. Profiled with immunoSEQ multiplex PCR; TCRdb holds only in-frame clones, not every one. The sample contains more than 12,000 clones, about 34% of which appear only once. The time point was: after neoadjuvant nivolumab, at surgical resection. The data originate from a study of neoadjuvant anti-PD-1 for oral cavity cancer. The study's findings and limits: With a few patients per group, TCR findings need larger cohorts.

V gave up 0 bases and J gave up 2 bases; unmatched junction bases: 5. The CDR3 is made up of 17 amino acids. Germline CDR1 LGHNA, CDR2 YSLEER. The TCR comes from a person aged 35-79 years with oral cavity squamous cell carcinoma. This specimen was tumor tissue, taken after nivolumab (anti-PD-1) treatment. The chain combines TRBV4-3 with TRBJ2-1, with 9 bases fitting TRBD2. CDR3 in DNA: TGCGCCAGCAGCCAAGACCCGCCTAGCGGGGCCTACAATGAGCAGTTCTTC. Its protein product is CASSQDPPSGAYNEQFF.